This TCR beta chain was sequenced in a study of beta chain features in type 1 diabetes. Study outcomes and limitations: TCRB rearrangement may or may not be influenced by HLA type; here this remained unresolved. Compared to healthy donors, patients appeared to have naive, central memory and Treg TCRB repertoires that were more alike.

CD45RO/CCR7/CD25/CD127/CD95/CD27 staining was used to isolate CD4+ naive, central memory, regulatory and stem cell-like memory cells by sorting. This clone was found a few times. Antigen unknown. This CDR3 has 12 residues. CDR1 is SEHNR and CDR2 is FQNEAQ in the germline V gene (reference sequence). V was cut by 2 bases and J by 2 bases, with 4 bases left in between. All of the isolated RNA was reverse transcribed, so expressed TCRB transcripts were sequenced. Using immunoSEQ multiplex PCR, the repertoire was profiled, and TCRdb retains in-frame clones only, with some absent. The sample lists about 900,000 clones; 17% were seen once.

Material: naive CD4+ T cells from blood. The receptor was isolated from a woman under 30 in good health. This chain connects TRBV7-9 to TRBJ2-7; the D is unclear. CDR3 loop: CASSLKAYEQYF. CDR3 coding DNA: TGTGCCAGCAGCTTAAAAGCCTACGAGCAGTACTTC.